A selection of T cell receptor beta chains follows, all from one sample in a study of regulatory and conventional T cells in RAG deficiency. TCRdb keeps only in-frame clones here, not all; method: immunoSEQ multiplex PCR. This sample has approximately 21,000 clones; approximately 95% occur once, and the top ten carry 1% to 1.5%. The sample was also reused in another study, on regulatory T cells.

The sequenced sample consisted of CD25- CD4+ T cells sorted from blood. The receptors shown here come from a human donor in good health. The CDR3 runs from the conserved cysteine through the conserved F or W. D genes are given only for firm matches. Some rows mark clone size as missing; the rest say once, few, many or name a class of expanded clone.

J gene,V gene,D gene,clone size,CDR3 DNA,CDR3 protein
TRBJ2-3,TRBV4-1,NA,once,TGCGCCAGCAGCCAAGCACTCACAGATACGCAGTATTTT,CASSQALTDTQYF
TRBJ1-3,TRBV9,TRBD1,NA,TGTGCCAGCAGCGCCTCCGACAGGGGCAAGTGGCGCTCTGGAAACACCATATATTTT,CASSASDRGKWRSGNTIYF
TRBJ2-5,TRBV7-6,TRBD1,NA,TGTGCCAGCAGCTTATCGACAGGGGGCCCGCAAGAGACCCAGTACTTC,CASSLSTGGPQETQYF
TRBJ2-1,TRBV27,NA,once,TGTGCCAGCAACGAGATGGGGGGGGGCCGGCCTGAGCAGTTCTTC,CASNEMGGGRPEQFF
TRBJ1-6,TRBV5-1,NA,NA,TGCGCCAGCAGCTTAGAGGGCTTGAGCTCCTATAATTCACCCCTCCACTTT,CASSLEGLSSYNSPLHF
TRBJ2-1,TRBV29-1,TRBD1,NA,TGCAGCGTTGAAAGGGACAGGGGTAGAAATGAGCAGTTCTTC,CSVERDRGRNEQFF
TRBJ2-3,TRBV6-4,NA,NA,TGTGCCAGCAGTGTAGATAGCGGAGACACAGATACGCAGTATTTT,CASSVDSGDTDTQYF
TRBJ2-1,TRBV7-3,NA,once,TGTGCCAGCAGCTTAAACGAGGGGGCAGGGGGGAATGAGCAGTTCTTC,CASSLNEGAGGNEQFF
TRBJ2-7,TRBV5-8,TRBD1,NA,TGTGCCAGCAGCTTGTACAGGGGTTCGTACGAGCAGTACTTC,CASSLYRGSYEQYF
TRBJ2-2,TRBV30,NA,NA,TGTGCCTGGATGGCCAGTAACACCGGGGAGCTGTTTTTT,CAWMASNTGELFF
TRBJ2-5,TRBV4-3,NA,NA,TGCGCCAGCAGCCAACAGGCCCAAGAGACCCAGTACTTC,CASSQQAQETQYF
TRBJ1-5,TRBV19,TRBD1,NA,TGTGCCAGTAGTTTAGGGACAGGGCTCAATCAGCCCCAGCATTTT,CASSLGTGLNQPQHF
TRBJ1-2,TRBV6-4,NA,NA,TGTGCCAGCAGGGCGGCAGGGGATCTCGGCTATGGCTACACCTTC,CASRAAGDLGYGYTF
TRBJ1-1,TRBV7-2,NA,NA,TGTGCCAGCAGCCCTTCCGGAGGGCCGCGGTCGGAAGCTTTCTTT,CASSPSGGPRSEAFF
TRBJ1-4,TRBV29-1,TRBD1,NA,TGCAGCGTTAAGGGGGCGCTTAATAATGAAAAACTGTTTTTT,CSVKGALNNEKLFF
TRBJ2-2,TRBV2,TRBD1,NA,TGTGCCAGCAACACGGGGGCAGGGGGCGGTACCGGGGAGCTGTTTTTT,CASNTGAGGGTGELFF
TRBJ2-1,TRBV19,TRBD1,NA,TGTGCCAGTAGTACAGACCCGGGACAGCTCTACAATGAGCAGTTCTTC,CASSTDPGQLYNEQFF
TRBJ2-6,TRBV15,NA,NA,TGTGCCACCAGCAGAGCCGGGTTCCCTGGGGCCAACGTCCTGACTTTC,CATSRAGFPGANVLTF
TRBJ1-1,TRBV4-2,NA,NA,TGTGCCAGCAGCCAACTCATTAACAGGGAACGGGGTATGAACACTGAAGCTTTCTTT,CASSQLINRERGMNTEAFF
TRBJ1-2,TRBV19,NA,NA,TGTGCCAGTAGTACAACAGGTCCTCGGTATGGCTACACCTTC,CASSTTGPRYGYTF
TRBJ1-6,TRBV30,NA,few,TGTGCCTGGAGTACCTTTAGAGAGAGGAATTCACCCCTCCACTTT,CAWSTFRERNSPLHF
TRBJ2-5,TRBV29-1,NA,NA,TGCAGCGTTGATAAAATGCAAGAGACCCAGTACTTC,CSVDKMQETQYF
TRBJ1-1,TRBV4-2,TRBD1,NA,TGTGCCAGCAGCCAAGAAGTGGTAGGGGGCAACACTGAAGCTTTCTTT,CASSQEVVGGNTEAFF
TRBJ1-1,TRBV28,NA,NA,TGTGCCAGCAGTTGGGGGGAGGGCACTGAAGCTTTCTTT,CASSWGEGTEAFF
TRBJ1-5,TRBV2,NA,NA,TGTGCCAGCAGTGAACAGGGGTTGAGCAATCAGCCCCAGCATTTT,CASSEQGLSNQPQHF
TRBJ1-4,TRBV7-9,TRBD1,NA,TGTGCCAGCAACCCACAGGGGACTAATGAAAAACTGTTTTTT,CASNPQGTNEKLFF
TRBJ1-5,TRBV2,NA,once,TGTGCCAGCAGAGCCGGACAACCCAATCAGCCCCAGCATTTT,CASRAGQPNQPQHF
TRBJ2-1,TRBV11-1,TRBD1,NA,TGTGCCAGCAGCCACGGACAGGGAAAGTACAATGAGCAGTTCTTC,CASSHGQGKYNEQFF
TRBJ2-7,TRBV18,TRBD1,NA,TGTGCCAGCTCAGCCGGGACAGGAGCCTACGAGCAGTACTTC,CASSAGTGAYEQYF
TRBJ1-1,TRBV2,NA,NA,TGTGCCAGCGACGATCAGGCCTCTGAAGCTTTCTTT,CASDDQASEAFF
TRBJ2-7,TRBV30,TRBD2,NA,TGTGCCTGGAGGATACCGGGGGGTTTGGACGAGCAGTACTTC,CAWRIPGGLDEQYF
TRBJ2-7,TRBV6-5,NA,NA,TGTGCCAGCAGTTACTCCTGGGCAGGCTACGAGCAGTACTTC,CASSYSWAGYEQYF
TRBJ2-7,TRBV10-2,TRBD2,once,TGCGCCAGCAGTCGACTAGCGGGGGGAGGCGAGCAGTACTTC,CASSRLAGGGEQYF
TRBJ1-3,TRBV7-2,TRBD1,NA,TGTGCCAGCAGCTTAGGAGGGACAGGGATATGGCACACCATATATTTT,CASSLGGTGIWHTIYF
TRBJ1-5,TRBV4-2,NA,once,TGTGCCAGCAGCCAAGTCCCAGGGATGGAAGAACAGCCCCAGCATTTT,CASSQVPGMEEQPQHF
TRBJ2-3,TRBV5-8,TRBD1,NA,TGTGCCAGCACCTCACAGGGGCGACACACAGATACGCAGTATTTT,CASTSQGRHTDTQYF
TRBJ1-1,TRBV30,NA,NA,TGTGCCTGGAGGTTCCGGGGTAACACTGAAGCTTTCTTT,CAWRFRGNTEAFF
TRBJ1-5,TRBV7-9,NA,NA,TGTGCCAGCAGCCCAGGGGTGCAGCCCCAGCATTTT,CASSPGVQPQHF
TRBJ2-7,TRBV5-5,TRBD1,NA,TGTGCCAGCAGCTTGTTAATAAGGGGATATGACAGGGCTTTAGACGAGCAGTACTTC,CASSLLIRGYDRALDEQYF
TRBJ2-1,TRBV14,NA,NA,TGTGCCAGCAGCCAAGATCTAGGGGGGGGCTACAATGAGCAGTTCTTC,CASSQDLGGGYNEQFF